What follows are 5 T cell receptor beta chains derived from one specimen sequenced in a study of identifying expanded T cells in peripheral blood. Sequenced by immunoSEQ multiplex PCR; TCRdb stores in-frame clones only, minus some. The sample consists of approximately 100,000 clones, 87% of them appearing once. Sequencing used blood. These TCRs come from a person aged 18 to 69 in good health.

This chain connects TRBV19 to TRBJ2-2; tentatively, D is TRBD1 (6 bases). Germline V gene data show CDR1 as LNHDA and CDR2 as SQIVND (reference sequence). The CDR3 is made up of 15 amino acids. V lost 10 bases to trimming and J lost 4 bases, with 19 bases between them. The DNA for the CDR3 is TGTGCCACCAATTCGCTGGCAGGGGTCACCGGGGAGCTGTTTTTT. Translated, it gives CATNSLAGVTGELFF.

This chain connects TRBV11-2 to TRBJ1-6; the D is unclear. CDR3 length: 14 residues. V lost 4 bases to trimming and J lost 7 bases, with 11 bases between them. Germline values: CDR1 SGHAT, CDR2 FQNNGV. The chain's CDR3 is CASSWEGVNSPLHF. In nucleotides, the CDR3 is TGTGCCAGCAGCTGGGAAGGAGTCAATTCACCCCTCCACTTT.

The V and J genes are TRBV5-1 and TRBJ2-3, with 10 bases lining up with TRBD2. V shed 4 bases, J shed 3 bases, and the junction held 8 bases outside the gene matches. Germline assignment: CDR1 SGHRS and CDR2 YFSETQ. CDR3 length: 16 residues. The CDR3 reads CASSGGTSARTDTQYF. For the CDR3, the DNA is TGCGCCAGCAGCGGTGGGACTAGCGCGAGGACAGATACGCAGTATTTT.

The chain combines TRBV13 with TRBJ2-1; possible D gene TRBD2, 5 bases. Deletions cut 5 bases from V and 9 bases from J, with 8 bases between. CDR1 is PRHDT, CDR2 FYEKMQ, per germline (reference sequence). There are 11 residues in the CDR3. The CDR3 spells CASSTRIEQFF. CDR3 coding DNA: TGTGCCAGCAGCACTAGGATTGAGCAGTTCTTC.

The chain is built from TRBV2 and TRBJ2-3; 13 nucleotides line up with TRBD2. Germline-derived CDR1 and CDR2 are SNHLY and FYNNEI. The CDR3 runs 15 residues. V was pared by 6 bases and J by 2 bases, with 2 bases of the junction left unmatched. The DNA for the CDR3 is TGTGCCAGCAGGGGGACTAGCGGGGTCACAGATACGCAGTATTTT. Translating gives CASRGTSGVTDTQYF.